Reported below is one T cell receptor beta chain. What it recognizes is unknown. Sequenced by immunoSEQ multiplex PCR; TCRdb stores in-frame clones only, minus some. The data hold 110,000 or so clones, with around 73% observed a single time. The record originates from a study of shared clonotypes between healthy human individuals. Regarding the study as a whole: Rarefaction curves obtained for sorted subsets showed sequencing incomplete despite large depth.

Trimming cost V 7 bases and J 6 bases, with 16 bases left between them. CDR1 is SNHLY, CDR2 FYNNEI, per germline. The CDR3 is 13 amino acids. This chain joins TRBV2 and TRBJ2-7; D possibly matches TRBD1 or TRBD2 (5 bases each). Input material: memory CD8+ T cells sorted from blood. Subset of the sample: CD45RO+ cells pooled with CCR7-negative TemRA cells. This clonotype originated in a woman aged 25 to 39 in good health. The CDR3 region has the DNA TGTGCCAGCAAGGTGCCCGGGGCGGGCGAGCAGTACTTC. Amino acids: CASKVPGAGEQYF.